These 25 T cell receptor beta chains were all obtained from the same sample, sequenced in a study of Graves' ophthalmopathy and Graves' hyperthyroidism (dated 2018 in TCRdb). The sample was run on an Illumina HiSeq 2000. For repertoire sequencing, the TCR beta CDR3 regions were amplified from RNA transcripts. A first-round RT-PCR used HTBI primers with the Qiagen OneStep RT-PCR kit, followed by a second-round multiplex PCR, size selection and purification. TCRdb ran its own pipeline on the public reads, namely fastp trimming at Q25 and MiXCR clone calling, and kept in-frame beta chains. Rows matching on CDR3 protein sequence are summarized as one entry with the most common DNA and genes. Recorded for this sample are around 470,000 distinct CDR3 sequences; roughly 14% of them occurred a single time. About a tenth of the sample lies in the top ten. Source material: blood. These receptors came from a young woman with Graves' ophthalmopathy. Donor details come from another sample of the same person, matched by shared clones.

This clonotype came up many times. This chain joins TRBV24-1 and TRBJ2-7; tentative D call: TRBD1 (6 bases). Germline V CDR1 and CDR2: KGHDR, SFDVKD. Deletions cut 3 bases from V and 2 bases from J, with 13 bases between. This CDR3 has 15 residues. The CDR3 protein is CATSDPRQDTYEQYF. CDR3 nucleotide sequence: TGTGCCACCAGTGATCCGAGACAGGATACCTACGAGCAGTACTTC.

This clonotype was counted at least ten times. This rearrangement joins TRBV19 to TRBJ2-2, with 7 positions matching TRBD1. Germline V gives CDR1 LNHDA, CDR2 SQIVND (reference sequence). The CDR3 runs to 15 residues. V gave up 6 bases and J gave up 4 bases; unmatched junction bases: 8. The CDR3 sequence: CASSRQGEITGELFF. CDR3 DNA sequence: TGTGCCAGTAGCCGTCAGGGGGAGATCACCGGGGAGCTGTTTTTT.

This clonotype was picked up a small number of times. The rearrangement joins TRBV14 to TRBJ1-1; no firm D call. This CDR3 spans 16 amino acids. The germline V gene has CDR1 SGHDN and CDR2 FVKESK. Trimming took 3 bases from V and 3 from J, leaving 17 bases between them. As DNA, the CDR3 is TGTGCCAGCAGCCATCTCGCGGGTCGCGGGGACACTGAAGCTTTCTTT. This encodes CASSHLAGRGDTEAFF.

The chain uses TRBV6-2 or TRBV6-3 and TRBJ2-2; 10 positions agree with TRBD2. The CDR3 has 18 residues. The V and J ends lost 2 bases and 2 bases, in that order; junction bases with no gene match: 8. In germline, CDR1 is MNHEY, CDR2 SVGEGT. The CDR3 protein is CASSYKASGSLNTGELFF. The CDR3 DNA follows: TGTGCCAGCAGTTACAAGGCTAGCGGGAGTTTAAACACCGGGGAGCTGTTTTTT.

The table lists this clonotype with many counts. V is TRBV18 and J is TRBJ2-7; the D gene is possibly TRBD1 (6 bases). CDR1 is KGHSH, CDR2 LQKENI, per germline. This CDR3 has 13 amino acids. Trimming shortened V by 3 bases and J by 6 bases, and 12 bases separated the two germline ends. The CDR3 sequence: CASSPGHGAEQYF. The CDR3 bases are TGTGCCAGCTCACCGGGACATGGGGCCGAGCAGTACTTC.

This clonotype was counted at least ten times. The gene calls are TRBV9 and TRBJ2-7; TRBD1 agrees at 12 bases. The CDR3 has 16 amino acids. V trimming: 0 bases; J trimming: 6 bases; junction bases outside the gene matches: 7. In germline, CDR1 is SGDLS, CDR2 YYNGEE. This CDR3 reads CASSVGEGQGAGEQYF. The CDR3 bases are TGTGCCAGCAGCGTAGGAGAGGGACAGGGGGCTGGCGAGCAGTACTTC.

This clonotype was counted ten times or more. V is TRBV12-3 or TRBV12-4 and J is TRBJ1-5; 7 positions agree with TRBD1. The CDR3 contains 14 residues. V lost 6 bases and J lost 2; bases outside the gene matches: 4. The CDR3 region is CASRTGNGNQPQHF. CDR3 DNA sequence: TGTGCCAGCAGGACAGGGAATGGCAATCAGCCCCAGCATTTT.

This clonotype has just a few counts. The CDR3 here is CASSIYGGEETQYF. The CDR3 DNA follows: TGTGCCAGTAGTATATACGGGGGCGAAGAGACCCAGTACTTC. J is TRBJ2-5 and V is TRBV19; TRBD1 or TRBD2 may be the D gene (6 bases each). V was trimmed by 2 bases and J by 3 bases, leaving 10 bases between them. The CDR3 is made up of 14 amino acids. Germline V gene data show CDR1 as LNHDA and CDR2 as SQIVND (reference sequence).

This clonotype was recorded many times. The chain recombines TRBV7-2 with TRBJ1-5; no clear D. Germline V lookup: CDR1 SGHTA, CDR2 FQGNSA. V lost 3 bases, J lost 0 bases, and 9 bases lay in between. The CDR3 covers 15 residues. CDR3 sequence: CASSFNPDSNQPQHF. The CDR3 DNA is TGTGCCAGCAGCTTCAACCCCGATAGCAATCAGCCCCAGCATTTT.

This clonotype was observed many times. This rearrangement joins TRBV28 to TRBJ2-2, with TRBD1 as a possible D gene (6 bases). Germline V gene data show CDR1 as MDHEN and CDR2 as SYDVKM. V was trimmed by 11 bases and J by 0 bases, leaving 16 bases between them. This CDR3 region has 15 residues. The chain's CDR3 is CAARGQSANTGELFF. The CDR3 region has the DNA TGTGCCGCCCGAGGACAGTCCGCGAACACCGGGGAGCTGTTTTTT. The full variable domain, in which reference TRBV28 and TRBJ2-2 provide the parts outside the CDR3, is DVKVTQSSRYLVKRTGEKVFLECVQDMDHENMFWYRQDPGLGLRLIYFSYDVKMKEKGDIPEGYSVSREKKERFSLILESASTNQTSMYLCAARGQSANTGELFFGEGSRLTVL.

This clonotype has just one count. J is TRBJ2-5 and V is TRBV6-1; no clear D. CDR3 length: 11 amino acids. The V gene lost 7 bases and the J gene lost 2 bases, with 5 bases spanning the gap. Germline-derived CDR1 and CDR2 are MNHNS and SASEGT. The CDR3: CASTQQETQYF. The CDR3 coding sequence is TGTGCCAGCACTCAACAAGAGACCCAGTACTTC.

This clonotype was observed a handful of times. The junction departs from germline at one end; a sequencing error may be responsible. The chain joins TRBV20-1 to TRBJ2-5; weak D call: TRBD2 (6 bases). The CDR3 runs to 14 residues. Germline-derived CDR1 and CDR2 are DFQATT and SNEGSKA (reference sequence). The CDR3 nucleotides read TGCAGTGCTAGAGTCGCCGGGACTCAAGAGACCAAGTACTTC. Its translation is CSARVAGTQETKYF.

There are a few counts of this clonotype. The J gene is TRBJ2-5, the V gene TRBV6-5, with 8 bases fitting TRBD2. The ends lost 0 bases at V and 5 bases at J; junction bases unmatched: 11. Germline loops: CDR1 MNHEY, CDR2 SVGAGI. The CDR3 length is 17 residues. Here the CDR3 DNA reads TGTGCCAGCAGTTACTCCTATCAAGCGGGGGAAAAGGAGACCCAGTACTTC. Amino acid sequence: CASSYSYQAGEKETQYF.

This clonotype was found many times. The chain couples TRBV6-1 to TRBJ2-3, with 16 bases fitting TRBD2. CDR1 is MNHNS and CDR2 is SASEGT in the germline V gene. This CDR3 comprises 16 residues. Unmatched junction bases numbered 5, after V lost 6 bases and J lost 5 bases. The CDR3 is CASSLGLAGGGDTQYF. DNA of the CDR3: TGTGCCAGCAGCTTGGGACTAGCGGGAGGGGGAGATACGCAGTATTTT.

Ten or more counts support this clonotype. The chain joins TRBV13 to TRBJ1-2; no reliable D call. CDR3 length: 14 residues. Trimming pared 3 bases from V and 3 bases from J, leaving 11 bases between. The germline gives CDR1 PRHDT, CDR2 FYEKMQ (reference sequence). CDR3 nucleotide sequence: TGTGCCAGCAGCTTCAGGTCTGATTACTATGGCTACACCTTC. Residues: CASSFRSDYYGYTF.

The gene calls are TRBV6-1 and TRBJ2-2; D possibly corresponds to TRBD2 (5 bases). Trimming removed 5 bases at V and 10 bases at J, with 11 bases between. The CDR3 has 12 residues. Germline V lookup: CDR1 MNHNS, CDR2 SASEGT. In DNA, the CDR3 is TGTGCCAGCAGTAAGGACTTCATGGAGCTGTTTTTT. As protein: CASSKDFMELFF.

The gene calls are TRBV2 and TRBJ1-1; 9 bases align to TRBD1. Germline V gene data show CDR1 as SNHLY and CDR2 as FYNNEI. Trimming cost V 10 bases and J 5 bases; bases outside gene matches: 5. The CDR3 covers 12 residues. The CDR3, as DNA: TGTGCCACCTCCGGGACAGGGACTGAAGCTTTCTTT. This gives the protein CATSGTGTEAFF.

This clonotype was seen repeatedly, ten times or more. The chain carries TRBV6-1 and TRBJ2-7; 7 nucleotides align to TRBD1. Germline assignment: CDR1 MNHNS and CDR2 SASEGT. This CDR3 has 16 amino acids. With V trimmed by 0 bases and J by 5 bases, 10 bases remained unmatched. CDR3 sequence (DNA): TGTGCCAGCAGTGAAGCGTCGACAGGGCTTCGGAACGAGCAGTACTTC. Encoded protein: CASSEASTGLRNEQYF.

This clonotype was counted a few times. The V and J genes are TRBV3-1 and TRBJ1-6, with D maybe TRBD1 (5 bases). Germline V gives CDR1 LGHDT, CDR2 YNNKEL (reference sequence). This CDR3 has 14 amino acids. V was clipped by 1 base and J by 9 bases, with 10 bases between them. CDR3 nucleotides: TGTGCCAGCAGCCAAGTCGAGGGGAGTTCACCCCTCCACTTT. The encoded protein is CASSQVEGSSPLHF. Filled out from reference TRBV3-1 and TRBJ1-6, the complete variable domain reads DTAVSQTPKYLVTQMGNDKSIKCEQNLGHDTMYWYKQDSKKFLKIMFSYNNKELIINETVPNRFSPKSPDKAHLNLHINSLELGDSAVYFCASSQVEGSSPLHFGNGTRLTVT.

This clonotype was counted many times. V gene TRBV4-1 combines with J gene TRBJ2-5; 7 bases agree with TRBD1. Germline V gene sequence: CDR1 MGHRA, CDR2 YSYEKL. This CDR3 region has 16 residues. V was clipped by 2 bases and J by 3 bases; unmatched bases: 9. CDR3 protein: CASSQPRQGVKETQYF. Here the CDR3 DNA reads TGCGCCAGCAGCCAACCGCGACAGGGAGTTAAAGAGACCCAGTACTTC.

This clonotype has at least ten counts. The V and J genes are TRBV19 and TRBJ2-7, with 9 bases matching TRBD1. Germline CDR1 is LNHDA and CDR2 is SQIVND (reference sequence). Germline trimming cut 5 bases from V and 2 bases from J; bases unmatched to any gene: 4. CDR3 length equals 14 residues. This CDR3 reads CASSSGTGTYEQYF. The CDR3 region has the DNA TGTGCCAGTAGTTCCGGGACAGGGACCTACGAGCAGTACTTC.

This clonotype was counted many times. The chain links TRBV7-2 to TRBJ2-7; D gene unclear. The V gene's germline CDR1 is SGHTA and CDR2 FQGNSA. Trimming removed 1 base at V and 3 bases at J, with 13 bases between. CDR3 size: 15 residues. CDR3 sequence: CASSLGLGTGYEQYF. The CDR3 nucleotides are TGTGCCAGCAGCTTAGGACTGGGAACGGGCTACGAGCAGTACTTC.

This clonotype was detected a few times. CDR3 coding DNA: TGTGCCAGCAGTTTAGCGCTGGGGACAAGGAATCAGCCCCAGCATTTT. Encoded protein: CASSLALGTRNQPQHF. This chain connects TRBV12-3 or TRBV12-4 to TRBJ1-5; perhaps TRBD1 as D (6 bases). The V end was cut by 0 bases, the J end by 4 bases, with 13 bases between. The length of the CDR3 is 16 residues.

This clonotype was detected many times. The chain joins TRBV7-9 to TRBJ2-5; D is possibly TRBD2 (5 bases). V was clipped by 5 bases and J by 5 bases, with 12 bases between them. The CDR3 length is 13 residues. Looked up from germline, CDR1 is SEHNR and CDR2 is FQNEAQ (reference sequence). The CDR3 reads CASSLRLAETQYF. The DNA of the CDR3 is TGTGCCAGCAGCCTTCGGCTAGCTGAGACCCAGTACTTC.

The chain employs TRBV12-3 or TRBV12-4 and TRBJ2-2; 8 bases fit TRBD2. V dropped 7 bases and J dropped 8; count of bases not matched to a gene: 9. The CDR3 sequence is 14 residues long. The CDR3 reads CASNPLAGTGELFF. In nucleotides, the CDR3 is TGTGCCAGCAACCCCCTAGCGGGCACAGGGGAGCTGTTTTTT.